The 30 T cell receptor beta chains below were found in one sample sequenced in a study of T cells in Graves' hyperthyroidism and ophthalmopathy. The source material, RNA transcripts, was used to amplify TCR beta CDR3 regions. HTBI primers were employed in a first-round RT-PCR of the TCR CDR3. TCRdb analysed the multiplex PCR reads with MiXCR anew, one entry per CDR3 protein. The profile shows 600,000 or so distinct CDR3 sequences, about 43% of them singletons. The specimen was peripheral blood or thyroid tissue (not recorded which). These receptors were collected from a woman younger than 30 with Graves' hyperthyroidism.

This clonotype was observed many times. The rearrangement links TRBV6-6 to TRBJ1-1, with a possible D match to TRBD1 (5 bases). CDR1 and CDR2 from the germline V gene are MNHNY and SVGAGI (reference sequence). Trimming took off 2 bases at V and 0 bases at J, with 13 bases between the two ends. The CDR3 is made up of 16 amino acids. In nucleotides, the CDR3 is TGTGCCAGCAGTTACCCATCCGGGGCCATGAACACTGAAGCTTTCTTT. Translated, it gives CASSYPSGAMNTEAFF.

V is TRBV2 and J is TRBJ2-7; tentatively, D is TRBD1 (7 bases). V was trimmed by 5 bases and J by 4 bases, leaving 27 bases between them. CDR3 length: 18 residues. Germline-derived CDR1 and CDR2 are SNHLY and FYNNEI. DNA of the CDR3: TGTGCCAGCAGTACCCCTAATATCCGACAGGGAGGTCCTTACGAGCAGTACTTC. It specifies CASSTPNIRQGGPYEQYF.

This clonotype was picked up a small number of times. The CDR3 coding sequence is TGTGCCAGCAGCTTAGGGACCCTTGAAGCTTTCTTT. It encodes CASSLGTLEAFF. This sequence joins TRBV7-9 and TRBJ1-1; no clear D gene. Trimming removed 1 base from V and 7 bases from J, with 7 bases in between. The germline gives CDR1 SEHNR, CDR2 FQNEAQ (reference sequence). The CDR3 consists of 12 residues.

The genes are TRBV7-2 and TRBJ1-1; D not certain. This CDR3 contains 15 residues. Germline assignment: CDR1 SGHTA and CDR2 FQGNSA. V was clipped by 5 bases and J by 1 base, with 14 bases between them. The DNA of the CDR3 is TGTGCCAGCAGCCCGTCTCCCCCAGCGAACACTGAAGCTTTCTTT. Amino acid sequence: CASSPSPPANTEAFF.

This chain's CDR3 is CASSQGTGGLRTEAFF. As DNA, the CDR3 is TGTGCCAGCAGCCAAGGTACAGGGGGGCTCAGAACTGAAGCTTTCTTT. J is TRBJ1-1 and V is TRBV7-9, with 8 bases fitting TRBD1. Germline V lookup: CDR1 SEHNR, CDR2 FQNEAQ (reference sequence). This CDR3 comprises 16 residues. Losses at the gene ends were 5 bases for V and 5 bases for J; bases not matched to a gene: 13.

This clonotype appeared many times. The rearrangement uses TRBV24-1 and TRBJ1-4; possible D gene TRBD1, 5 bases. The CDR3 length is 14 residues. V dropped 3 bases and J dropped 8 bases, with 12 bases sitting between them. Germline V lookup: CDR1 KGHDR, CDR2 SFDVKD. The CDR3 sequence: CATSDGGGREKLFF. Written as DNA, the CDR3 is TGTGCCACCAGTGATGGGGGGGGGAGAGAAAAACTGTTTTTT.

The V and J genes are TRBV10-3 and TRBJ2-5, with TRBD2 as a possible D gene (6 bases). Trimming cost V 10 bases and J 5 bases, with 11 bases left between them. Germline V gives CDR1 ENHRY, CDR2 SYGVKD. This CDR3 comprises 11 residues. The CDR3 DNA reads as TGTGCCACCACTGGGGGGGAGACCCAGTACTTC. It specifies CATTGGETQYF.

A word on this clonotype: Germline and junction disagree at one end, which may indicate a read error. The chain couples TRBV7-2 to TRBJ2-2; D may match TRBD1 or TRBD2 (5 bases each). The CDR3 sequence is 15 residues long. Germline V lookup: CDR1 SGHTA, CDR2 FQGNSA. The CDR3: CASIRGQGSTGELVF. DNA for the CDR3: TGTGCCAGCATTCGGGGCCAAGGATCCACCGGGGAGCTGGTTTTT.

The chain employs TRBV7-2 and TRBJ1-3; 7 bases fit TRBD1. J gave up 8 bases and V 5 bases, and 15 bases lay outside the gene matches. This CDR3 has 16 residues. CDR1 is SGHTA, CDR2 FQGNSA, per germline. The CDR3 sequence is CASSLKTGTTAHTIYF. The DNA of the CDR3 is TGTGCCAGCAGCCTCAAGACAGGGACAACGGCTCACACCATATATTTT.

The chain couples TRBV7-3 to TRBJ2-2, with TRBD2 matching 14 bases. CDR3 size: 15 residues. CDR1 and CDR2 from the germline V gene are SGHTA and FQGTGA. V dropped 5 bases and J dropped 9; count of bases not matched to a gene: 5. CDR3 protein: CASSPTSGRARELFF. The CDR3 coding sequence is TGTGCCAGCAGCCCGACTAGCGGGAGGGCCCGGGAGCTGTTTTTT.

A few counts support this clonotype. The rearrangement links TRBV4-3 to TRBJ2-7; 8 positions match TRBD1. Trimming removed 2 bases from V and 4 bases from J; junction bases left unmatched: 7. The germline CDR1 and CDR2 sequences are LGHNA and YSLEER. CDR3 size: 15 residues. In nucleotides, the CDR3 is TGCGCCAGCAGCCAAAGCTCGGGACAGGTGTACGAGCAGTACTTC. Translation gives CASSQSSGQVYEQYF.

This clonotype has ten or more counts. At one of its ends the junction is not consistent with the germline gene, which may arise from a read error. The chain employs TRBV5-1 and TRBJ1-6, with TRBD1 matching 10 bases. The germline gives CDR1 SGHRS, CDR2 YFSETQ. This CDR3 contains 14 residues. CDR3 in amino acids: CASSLTGGNSPLHF. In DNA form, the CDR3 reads TGTGCCAGCAGCCTGACAGGGGGCAATTCACCCCTCCACTTT.

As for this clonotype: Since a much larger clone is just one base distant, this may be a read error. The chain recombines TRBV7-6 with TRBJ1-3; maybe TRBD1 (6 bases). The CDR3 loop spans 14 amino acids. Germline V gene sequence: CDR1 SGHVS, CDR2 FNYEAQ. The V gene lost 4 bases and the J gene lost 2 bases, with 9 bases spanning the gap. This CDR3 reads CASSSGEAGNTIYF. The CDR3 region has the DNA TGTGCCAGCAGCTCAGGGGAGGCTGGAAACACCATATATTTT.

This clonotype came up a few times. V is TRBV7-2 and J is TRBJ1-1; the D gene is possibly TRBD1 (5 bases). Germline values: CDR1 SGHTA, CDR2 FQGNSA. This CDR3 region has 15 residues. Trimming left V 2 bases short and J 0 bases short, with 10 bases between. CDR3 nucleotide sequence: TGTGCCAGCAGCTTATTCGGCAGGGTGAACACTGAAGCTTTCTTT. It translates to CASSLFGRVNTEAFF.

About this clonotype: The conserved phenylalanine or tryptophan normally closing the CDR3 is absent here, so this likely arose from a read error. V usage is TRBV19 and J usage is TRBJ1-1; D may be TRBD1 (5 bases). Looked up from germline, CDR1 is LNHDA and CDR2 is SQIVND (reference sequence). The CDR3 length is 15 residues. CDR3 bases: TGCGCCAGTAGTATAGATCGGGGCCTGAACACTGAAGCTTTCTCT. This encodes CASSIDRGLNTEAFS.

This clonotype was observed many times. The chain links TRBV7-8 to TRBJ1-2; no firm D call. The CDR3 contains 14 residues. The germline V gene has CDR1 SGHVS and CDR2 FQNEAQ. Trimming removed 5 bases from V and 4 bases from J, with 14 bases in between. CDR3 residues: CASSTRTESYGYTF. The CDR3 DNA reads TGTGCCAGCAGCACTAGGACGGAATCCTATGGCTACACCTTC.

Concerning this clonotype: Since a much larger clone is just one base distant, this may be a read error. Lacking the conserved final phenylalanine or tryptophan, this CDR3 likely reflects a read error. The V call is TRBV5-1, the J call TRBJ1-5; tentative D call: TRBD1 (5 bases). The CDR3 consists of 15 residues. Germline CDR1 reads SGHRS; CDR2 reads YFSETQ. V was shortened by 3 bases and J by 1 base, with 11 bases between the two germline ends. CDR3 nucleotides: TGCGCCAGCAGCTCCAGGGATTGGAGCAATCAGCCCCAGCATCTT. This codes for CASSSRDWSNQPQHL.

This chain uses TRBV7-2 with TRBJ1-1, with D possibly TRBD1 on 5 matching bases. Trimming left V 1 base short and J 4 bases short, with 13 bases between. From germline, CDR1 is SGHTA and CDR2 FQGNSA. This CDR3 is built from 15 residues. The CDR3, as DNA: TGTGCCAGCAGCTTAGGGCAGGGAGGCGTCACTGAAGCTTTCTTT. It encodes CASSLGQGGVTEAFF.

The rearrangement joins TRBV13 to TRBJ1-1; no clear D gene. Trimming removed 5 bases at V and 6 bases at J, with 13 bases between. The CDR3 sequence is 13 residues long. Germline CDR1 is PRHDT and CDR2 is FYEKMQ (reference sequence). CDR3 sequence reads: CASSPPGGSEAFF. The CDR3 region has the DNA TGTGCCAGCAGCCCCCCGGGAGGGTCTGAAGCTTTCTTT.

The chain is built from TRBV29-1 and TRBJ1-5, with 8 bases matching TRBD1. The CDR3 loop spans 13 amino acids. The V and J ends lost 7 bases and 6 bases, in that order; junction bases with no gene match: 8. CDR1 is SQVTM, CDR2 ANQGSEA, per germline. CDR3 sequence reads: CSAWTGRRQPQHF. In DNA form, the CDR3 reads TGCAGCGCCTGGACAGGGAGGCGTCAGCCCCAGCATTTT.

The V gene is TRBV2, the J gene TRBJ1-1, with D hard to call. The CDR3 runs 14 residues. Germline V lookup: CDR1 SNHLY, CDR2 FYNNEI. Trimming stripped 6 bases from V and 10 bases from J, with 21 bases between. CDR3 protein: CASSQPGDPVGAFF. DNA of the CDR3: TGTGCCAGCAGCCAACCTGGGGATCCAGTTGGAGCTTTCTTT.

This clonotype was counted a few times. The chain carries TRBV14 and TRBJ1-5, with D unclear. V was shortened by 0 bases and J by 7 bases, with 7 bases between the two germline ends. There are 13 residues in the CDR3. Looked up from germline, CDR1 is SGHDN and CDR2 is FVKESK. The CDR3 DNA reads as TGTGCCAGCAGCCAAGATCTTGGCCAGCCCCAGCATTTT. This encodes CASSQDLGQPQHF.

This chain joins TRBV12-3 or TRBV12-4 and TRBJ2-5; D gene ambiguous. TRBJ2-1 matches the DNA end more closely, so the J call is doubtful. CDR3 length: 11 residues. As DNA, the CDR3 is TGTGCCAGCAGTTTAAGTCGTGAGCAGTTCTTC. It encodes CASSLSREQFF.

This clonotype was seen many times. The DNA of the CDR3 is TGTGCCAGCGTCCGCGAGACCCAGTACTTC. Translated, it gives CASVRETQYF. The rearrangement links TRBV2 to TRBJ2-5; D ambiguous. The germline V gene encodes CDR1 SNHLY and CDR2 FYNNEI. This CDR3 region has 10 residues. V gave up 8 bases and J gave up 5 bases, with 6 bases separating them.

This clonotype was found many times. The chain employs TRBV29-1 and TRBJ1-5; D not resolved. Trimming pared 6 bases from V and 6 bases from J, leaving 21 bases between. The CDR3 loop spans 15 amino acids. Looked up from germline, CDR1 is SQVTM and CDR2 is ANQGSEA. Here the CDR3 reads CSVIWGGYGGQPQHF. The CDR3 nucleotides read TGCAGCGTCATTTGGGGAGGATACGGCGGTCAGCCCCAGCATTTT.

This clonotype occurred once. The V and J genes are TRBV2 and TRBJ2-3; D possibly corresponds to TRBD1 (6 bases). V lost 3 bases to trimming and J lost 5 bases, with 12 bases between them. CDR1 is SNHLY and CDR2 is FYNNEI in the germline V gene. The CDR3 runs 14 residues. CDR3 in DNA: TGTGCCAGCAGTGAGAGCAGGGGTGAAGATACGCAGTATTTT. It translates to CASSESRGEDTQYF.

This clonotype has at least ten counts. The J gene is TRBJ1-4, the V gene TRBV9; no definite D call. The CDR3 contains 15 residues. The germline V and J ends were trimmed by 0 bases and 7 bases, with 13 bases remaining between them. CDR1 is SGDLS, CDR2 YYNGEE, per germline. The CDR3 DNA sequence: TGTGCCAGCAGCGTAGCGTTCGGGAGAAGTGAAAAACTGTTTTTT. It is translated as CASSVAFGRSEKLFF.

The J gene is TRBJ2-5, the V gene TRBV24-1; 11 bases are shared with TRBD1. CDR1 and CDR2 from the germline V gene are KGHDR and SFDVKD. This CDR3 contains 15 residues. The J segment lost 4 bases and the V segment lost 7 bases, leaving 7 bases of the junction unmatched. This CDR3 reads CATSEGQGGPETQYF. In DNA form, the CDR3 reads TGTGCCACCAGCGAGGGACAGGGGGGTCCAGAGACCCAGTACTTC.

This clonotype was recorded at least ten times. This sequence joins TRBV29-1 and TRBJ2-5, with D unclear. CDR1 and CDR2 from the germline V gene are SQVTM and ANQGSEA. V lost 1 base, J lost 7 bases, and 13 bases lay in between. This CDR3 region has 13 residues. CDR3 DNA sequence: TGCAGCGTTGAAGTAACGGATCCCGGGACCCAGTACTTC. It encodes CSVEVTDPGTQYF.

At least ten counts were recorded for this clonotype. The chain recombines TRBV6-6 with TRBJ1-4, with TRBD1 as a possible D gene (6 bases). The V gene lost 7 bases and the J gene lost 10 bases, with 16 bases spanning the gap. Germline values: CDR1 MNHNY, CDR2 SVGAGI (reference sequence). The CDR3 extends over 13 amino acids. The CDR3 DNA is TGTGCCAGCACCACCGGGACATCCGGAAAACTGTTTTTT. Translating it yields CASTTGTSGKLFF.